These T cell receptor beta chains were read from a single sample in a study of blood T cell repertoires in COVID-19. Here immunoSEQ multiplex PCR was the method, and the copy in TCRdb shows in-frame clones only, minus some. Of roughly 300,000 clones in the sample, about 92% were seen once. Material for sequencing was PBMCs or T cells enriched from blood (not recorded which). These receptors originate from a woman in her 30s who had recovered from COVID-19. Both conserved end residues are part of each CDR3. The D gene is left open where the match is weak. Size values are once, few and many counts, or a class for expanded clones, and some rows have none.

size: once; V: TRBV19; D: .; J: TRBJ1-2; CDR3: CASRYSNYGYTF; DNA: TGTGCCAGTAGATACAGTAACTATGGCTACACCTTC
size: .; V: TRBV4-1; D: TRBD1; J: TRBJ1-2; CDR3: CASSQDGAGGVSGYTF; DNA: TGCGCCAGCAGCCAAGATGGGGCAGGGGGCGTCTCTGGCTACACCTTC
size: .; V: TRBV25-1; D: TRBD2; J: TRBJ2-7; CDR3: CASSPGGQIPVIWYF; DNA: TGTGCCAGCAGCCCGGGAGGTCAGATCCCCGTGATTTGGTACTTC
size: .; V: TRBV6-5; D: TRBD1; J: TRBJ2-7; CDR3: CASSPDRGRYEQYF; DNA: TGTGCCAGCAGTCCCGACAGGGGAAGGTACGAGCAGTACTTC
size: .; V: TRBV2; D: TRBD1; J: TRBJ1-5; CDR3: CASSVTRTRTGGDSKNQPQHF; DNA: TGTGCCAGCAGTGTCACTCGGACACGGACAGGGGGCGACTCCAAAAATCAGCCCCAGCATTTT
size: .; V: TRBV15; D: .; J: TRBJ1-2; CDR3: CATSRDRDSRLYGYTF; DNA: TGTGCCACCAGCAGAGATCGGGACTCCCGATTATATGGCTACACCTTC
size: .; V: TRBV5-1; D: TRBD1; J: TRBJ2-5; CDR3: CASSFTRTGYQETQYF; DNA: TGCGCCAGCAGCTTCACCCGGACAGGATACCAAGAGACCCAGTACTTC
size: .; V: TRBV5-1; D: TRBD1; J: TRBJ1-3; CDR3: CASSLGTGSYGNTIYF; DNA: TGCGCCAGCAGCTTGGGGACAGGGTCTTACGGAAACACCATATATTTT
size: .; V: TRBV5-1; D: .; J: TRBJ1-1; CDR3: CASSPYPTVPNTEAFF; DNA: TGCGCCAGCAGCCCGTACCCGACAGTCCCCAACACTGAAGCTTTCTTT
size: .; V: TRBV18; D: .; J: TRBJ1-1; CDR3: CASSPGEDTEAFF; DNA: TGTGCCAGCTCACCAGGCGAGGACACTGAAGCTTTCTTT
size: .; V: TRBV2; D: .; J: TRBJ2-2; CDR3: CASRGNPPTGELFF; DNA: TGTGCCAGCCGGGGTAATCCTCCCACCGGGGAGCTGTTTTTT
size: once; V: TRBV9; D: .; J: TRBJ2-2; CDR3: CASSASREQGKVTGELFF; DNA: TGTGCCAGCAGCGCCTCTCGCGAGCAGGGAAAGGTCACCGGGGAGCTGTTTTTT
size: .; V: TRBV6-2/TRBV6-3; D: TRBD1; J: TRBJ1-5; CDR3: CASSYRQGAGQPQHF; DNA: TGTGCCAGCAGTTATCGGCAGGGGGCCGGTCAGCCCCAGCATTTT
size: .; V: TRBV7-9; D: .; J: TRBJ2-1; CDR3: CASSSDGEKAYNEQFF; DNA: TGTGCCAGCAGCTCGGACGGGGAGAAGGCCTACAATGAGCAGTTCTTC
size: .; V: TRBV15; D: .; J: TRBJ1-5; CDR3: CATSTPGGQGIPPQHF; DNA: TGTGCCACCAGCACCCCCGGCGGGCAGGGGATCCCGCCCCAGCATTTT
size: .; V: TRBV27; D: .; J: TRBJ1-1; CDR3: CASRPQGSHTEAFF; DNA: TGTGCCAGCAGACCACAGGGAAGTCACACTGAAGCTTTCTTT
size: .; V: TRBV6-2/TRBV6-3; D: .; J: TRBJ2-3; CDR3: CASSYRVQGSTDTQYF; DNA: TGTGCCAGCAGTTACAGGGTACAGGGAAGCACAGATACGCAGTATTTT
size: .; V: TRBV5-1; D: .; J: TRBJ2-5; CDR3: CASSPLGLRETQYF; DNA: TGCGCCAGCAGCCCCCTCGGGTTAAGAGAGACCCAGTACTTC
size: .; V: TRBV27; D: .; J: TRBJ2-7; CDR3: CASSAQLGGYEQYF; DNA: TGTGCCAGCAGTGCACAATTAGGAGGCTACGAGCAGTACTTC
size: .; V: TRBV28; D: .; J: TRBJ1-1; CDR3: CASRQGITNTEAFF; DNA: TGTGCCAGCAGGCAGGGGATTACGAACACTGAAGCTTTCTTT
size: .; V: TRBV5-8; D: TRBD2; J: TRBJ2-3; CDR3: CASSLYSGGGTDTQYF; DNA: TGTGCCAGCAGCTTGTACTCCGGGGGGGGCACAGATACGCAGTATTTT
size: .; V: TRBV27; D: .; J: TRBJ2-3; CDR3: CASTPLATAADTQYF; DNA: TGTGCCAGCACCCCACTAGCCACGGCGGCGGATACGCAGTATTTT
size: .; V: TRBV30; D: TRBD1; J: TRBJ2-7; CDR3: CAGRTGGSSYEQYF; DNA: TGTGCCGGGAGGACAGGGGGTAGTTCCTACGAGCAGTACTTC
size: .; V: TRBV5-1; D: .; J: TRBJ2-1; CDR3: CASRVGASVENEQFF; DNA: TGCGCCAGTAGAGTTGGGGCTAGCGTGGAGAATGAGCAGTTCTTC
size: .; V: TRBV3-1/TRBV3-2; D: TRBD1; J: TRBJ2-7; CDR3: CASSLRTGTYEQYF; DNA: TGTGCCAGCAGCCTTCGGACAGGTACCTACGAGCAGTACTTC
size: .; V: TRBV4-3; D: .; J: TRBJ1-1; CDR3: CASSPGFRTEAFF; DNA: TGCGCCAGCAGCCCAGGGTTTCGCACTGAAGCTTTCTTT
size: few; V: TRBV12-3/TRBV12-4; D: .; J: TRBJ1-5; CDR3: CASSDRGPQHF; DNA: TGTGCCAGCAGTGATAGGGGGCCCCAGCATTTT
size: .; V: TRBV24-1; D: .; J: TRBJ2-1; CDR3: CATSARPGHPYNEQFF; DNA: TGTGCCACCAGTGCGCGTCCGGGACACCCCTACAATGAGCAGTTCTTC
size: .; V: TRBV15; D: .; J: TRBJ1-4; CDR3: CATSRDGGEGEKLFF; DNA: TGTGCCACCAGCAGAGATGGAGGTGAGGGTGAAAAACTGTTTTTT
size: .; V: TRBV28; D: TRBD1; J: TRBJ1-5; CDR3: CASSFSGTGGWPQHF; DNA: TGTGCCAGCAGTTTTTCCGGGACAGGGGGTTGGCCCCAGCATTTT
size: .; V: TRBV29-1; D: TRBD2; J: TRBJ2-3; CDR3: CSVIGLVGGPDTQYF; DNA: TGCAGCGTAATCGGACTAGTGGGTGGTCCGGATACGCAGTATTTT
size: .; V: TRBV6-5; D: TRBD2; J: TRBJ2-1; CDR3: CASSYVAGVSGNEQFF; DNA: TGTGCCAGCAGTTACGTAGCGGGAGTTAGTGGCAATGAGCAGTTCTTC
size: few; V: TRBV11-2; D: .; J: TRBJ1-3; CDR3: CASSSLDRFSGNTIYF; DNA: TGTGCCAGCAGCTCCCTCGACAGGTTCTCTGGAAACACCATATATTTT
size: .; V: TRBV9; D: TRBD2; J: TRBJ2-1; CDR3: CASSVGAGGYNEQFF; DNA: TGTGCCAGCAGCGTAGGGGCGGGGGGCTACAATGAGCAGTTCTTC
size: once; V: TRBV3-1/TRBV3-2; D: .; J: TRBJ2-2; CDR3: CASSQGRGGGGAGELFF; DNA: TGTGCCAGCAGCCAAGGAAGAGGAGGTGGCGGGGCCGGGGAGCTGTTTTTT
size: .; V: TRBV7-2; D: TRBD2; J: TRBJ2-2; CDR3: CASSFRRLAGGLGELFF; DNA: TGTGCCAGCAGTTTCCGGCGACTAGCGGGGGGGCTCGGGGAGCTGTTTTTT
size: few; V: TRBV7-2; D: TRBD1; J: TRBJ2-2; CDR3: CASSLTGVTGELFF; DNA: TGTGCCAGCAGCCTGACAGGGGTCACCGGGGAGCTGTTTTTT
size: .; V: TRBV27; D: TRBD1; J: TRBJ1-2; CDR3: CASSSEPGQLYGYTF; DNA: TGTGCCAGCAGTTCTGAGCCGGGACAGCTCTATGGCTACACCTTC
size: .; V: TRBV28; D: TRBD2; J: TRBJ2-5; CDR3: CASNDLAGVEETQYF; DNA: TGTGCCAGCAACGATCTAGCGGGAGTGGAAGAGACCCAGTACTTC
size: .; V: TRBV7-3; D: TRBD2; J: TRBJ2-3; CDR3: CASSRGGRDTQYF; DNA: TGTGCCAGCAGCCGGGGGGGCCGCGATACGCAGTATTTT
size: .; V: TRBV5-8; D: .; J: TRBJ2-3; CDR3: CASSFLGRDTQYF; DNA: TGTGCCAGCAGCTTTTTGGGGCGCGATACGCAGTATTTT
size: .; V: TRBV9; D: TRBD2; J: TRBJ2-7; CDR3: CASSVGIAGGEQYF; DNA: TGTGCCAGCAGCGTTGGGATAGCGGGAGGAGAGCAGTACTTC
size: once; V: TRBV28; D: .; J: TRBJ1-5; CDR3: CASSWTHLNQPQHF; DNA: TGTGCCAGCAGTTGGACACATCTCAATCAGCCCCAGCATTTT
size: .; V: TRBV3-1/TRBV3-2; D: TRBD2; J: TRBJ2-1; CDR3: CASSQPGLAYNEQFF; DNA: TGTGCCAGCAGCCAGCCGGGACTAGCCTACAATGAGCAGTTCTTC
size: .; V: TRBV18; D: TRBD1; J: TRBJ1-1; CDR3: CASSPPGGTRGTEAFF; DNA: TGTGCCAGCTCACCGCCAGGGGGTACTCGGGGGACTGAAGCTTTCTTT
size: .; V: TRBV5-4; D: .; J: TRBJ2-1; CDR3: CASSFSGRRGANEQFF; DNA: TGTGCCAGCAGCTTCTCTGGACGCCGGGGGGCTAATGAGCAGTTCTTC